Included here is one TCR beta chain sequence, with context. Its antigen is not known. Looked up from germline, CDR1 is SGHVS and CDR2 is FNYEAQ. Trimming left V 5 bases short and J 7 bases short, with 5 bases between. This CDR3 is built from 10 residues. The data are from a study of T cell repertoires in cytomegalovirus infection. At the level of the study: From public TCR beta signatures came an indication of both CMV infection and matching HLA type. Study conclusions and caveats: HLA-C-restricted CMV clonotypes gave the most frequent clonotype in two of eight donors. The cumulative frequency of public TCR beta families distinguished individuals who carried CMV together with the relevant HLA.

TCRdb re-analysed the reads in MiXCR, keeping a single row per CDR3 protein. Altogether approximately 700,000 distinct CDR3 sequences are present, about a third being singletons, with the ten largest covering 2.5% to 3.5%. Sequences were obtained from PBMCs. This rearrangement joins TRBV7-6 to TRBJ1-1; unclear D gene. This receptor was obtained from a human donor in good health (CMV status not recorded). Some clones in this sample may be carry-over from other donors' samples. CDR3 nucleotide sequence: TGTGCCAGCAGCGGGGTTGAAGCTTTCTTT. This gives the protein CASSGVEAFF.